Listed here are 9 T cell receptor beta chains from one sample, sequenced in a study of T cells expressing NK-cell markers. With the 5' RACE reads reprocessed, TCRdb shows one record per CDR3 protein and no DNA. Its listing shows roughly 160,000 distinct CDR3 sequences. The sequencing input was blood T cells: a sorted CD56 or NKG2C T cell subset, CD4+ or CD8+ T cells, or bulk PBMC T cells (not recorded which). The source of these receptors is a man between 18 and 69 years old in good health.

This chain connects TRBV12-3 or TRBV12-4 to TRBJ2-1; TCRdb outputs TRBD1, but without DNA this stays unchecked. This CDR3 is 18 amino acids long. This CDR3 reads CASSFGLIAGDPYNEQFF.

V gene TRBV7-9 combines with J gene TRBJ1-2; the D gene TCRdb calls, TRBD1, cannot be checked with no DNA. CDR3 length: 15 residues. The germline V gene has CDR1 SEHNR and CDR2 FQNEAQ (reference sequence). The CDR3 loop reads CASSLGVGTNYGYTF. Full variable domain (outside the CDR3, taken from reference TRBV7-9 and TRBJ1-2): DTGVSQNPRHKITKRGQNVTFRCDPISEHNRLYWYRQTLGQGPEFLTYFQNEAQLEKSRLLSDRFSAERPKGSFSTLEIQRTEQGDSAMYLCASSLGVGTNYGYTFGSGTRLTVV.

The rearrangement links TRBV6-5 to TRBJ1-1. Germline CDR1 reads MNHEY; CDR2 reads SVGAGI. The CDR3 is 11 amino acids. The CDR3 is CASSYAGKAFF.

The rearrangement joins TRBV2 to TRBJ2-7. This CDR3 is built from 12 residues. Looked up from germline, CDR1 is SNHLY and CDR2 is FYNNEI. The CDR3 loop is CASKLEGHEQYF. Variable domain in full (rest from reference TRBV2 and TRBJ2-7): EPEVTQTPSHQVTQMGQEVILRCVPISNHLYFYWYRQILGQKVEFLVSFYNNEISEKSEIFDDQFSVERPDGSNFTLKIRSTKLEDSAMYFCASKLEGHEQYFGPGTRLTVT.

The chain recombines TRBV20-1 with TRBJ2-1; as DNA is missing, the TRBD1 call by TCRdb cannot be tested. This CDR3 is built from 15 residues. Per germline, CDR1 DFQATT and CDR2 SNEGSKA (reference sequence). This CDR3 reads CSASDRRGNSDEQFF.

This chain links TRBV6-1 with TRBJ1-1. The CDR3 is 15 amino acids. The germline CDR1 and CDR2 sequences are MNHNS and SASEGT. CDR3: CASIKPGTANTEAFF.

This sequence joins TRBV18 and TRBJ2-1; absent DNA, TCRdb's TRBD2 call cannot be checked. The CDR3 totals 15 residues. The germline gives CDR1 KGHSH, CDR2 LQKENI. CDR3: CASSPPAGAYNEQFF.

This CDR3 is CASKGSDTEAFF. The chain recombines TRBV19 with TRBJ1-1. The CDR3 consists of 12 residues. CDR1 and CDR2 from the germline V gene are LNHDA and SQIVND (reference sequence).

V is TRBV7-9 and J is TRBJ2-7. This CDR3 has 11 residues. The germline gives CDR1 SEHNR, CDR2 FQNEAQ (reference sequence). CDR3 sequence: CASRSYYEQYF.